This entry concerns a single T cell receptor beta chain. TCRdb's table, derived via immunoSEQ multiplex PCR, lists solely in-frame clones and lacks some. Of fewer than 850,000 clones in the sample, about two thirds are singletons; the top ten hold 1.8%. The data derive from a study of shared clonotypes between healthy human individuals. The sequence derives from a woman aged 25 to 39 in good health. What was sequenced was memory CD4+ T cells sorted from blood. Subset denoted: CD45RA-negative fraction.

The CDR3 nucleotides are TGTGCCAGCAGGGTCCTCCGGGCCACCAATCAGCCCCAGCATTTT. It specifies CASRVLRATNQPQHF. The J gene is TRBJ1-5, the V gene TRBV6-1; D is unclear. The V gene's germline CDR1 is MNHNS and CDR2 SASEGT. V was shortened by 6 bases and J by 3 bases, with 15 bases between the two germline ends. The CDR3 is made up of 15 amino acids.